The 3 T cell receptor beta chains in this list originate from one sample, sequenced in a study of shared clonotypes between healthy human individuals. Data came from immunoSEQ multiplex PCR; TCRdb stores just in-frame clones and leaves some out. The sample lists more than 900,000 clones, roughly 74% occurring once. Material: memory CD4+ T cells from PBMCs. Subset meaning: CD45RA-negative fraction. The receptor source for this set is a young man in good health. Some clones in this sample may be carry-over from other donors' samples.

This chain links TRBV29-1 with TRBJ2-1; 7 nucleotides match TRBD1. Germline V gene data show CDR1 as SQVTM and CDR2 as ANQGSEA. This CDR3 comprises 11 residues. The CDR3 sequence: CSTTGTSEQFF. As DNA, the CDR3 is TGCAGTACGACAGGGACCTCTGAGCAGTTCTTC.

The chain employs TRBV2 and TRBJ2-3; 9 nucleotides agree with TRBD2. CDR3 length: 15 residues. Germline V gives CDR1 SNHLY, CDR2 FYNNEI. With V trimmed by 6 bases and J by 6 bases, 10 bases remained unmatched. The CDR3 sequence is CASSQASGTGDTQYF. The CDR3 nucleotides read TGTGCCAGCAGCCAGGCTAGCGGGACTGGGGATACGCAGTATTTT.

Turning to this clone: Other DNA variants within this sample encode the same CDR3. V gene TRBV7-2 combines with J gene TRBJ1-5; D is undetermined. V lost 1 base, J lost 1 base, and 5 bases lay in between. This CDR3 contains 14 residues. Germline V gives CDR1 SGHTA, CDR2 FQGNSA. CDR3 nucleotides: TGTGCCAGCAGCTTAGACACCAGCAATCAGCCCCAGCATTTT. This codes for CASSLDTSNQPQHF.